Each of the 18 T cell receptor beta chains below was sequenced from the same sample in a study of T cell repertoires in cytomegalovirus infection. One entry per CDR3 protein, called by TCRdb with MiXCR from the reads. The profile shows approximately 910,000 distinct CDR3 sequences, roughly a third of them singletons. These receptors lack a known antigen. The sequenced sample was cultured CD8+ T cells from PBMCs, obtained from culture after CMV antigen stimulation. These receptors all come from a human donor in good health (CMV status not recorded). Some clones in this sample may be carry-over from other donors' samples.

The chain has TRBV19 and TRBJ2-1, with TRBD1 matching over 8 bases. With V trimmed by 2 bases and J by 4 bases, 16 bases remained unmatched. CDR3 length equals 19 residues. The germline CDR1 and CDR2 sequences are LNHDA and SQIVND (reference sequence). The DNA of the CDR3 is TGTGCCAGTAGTATATTTCGGGTCGGAGCAGGGGGCGCATACAATGAGCAGTTCTTC. Amino acids: CASSIFRVGAGGAYNEQFF. Using reference TRBV19 and TRBJ2-1 for the parts outside the CDR3, the full variable domain is DGGITQSPKYLFRKEGQNVTLSCEQNLNHDAMYWYRQDPGQGLRLIYYSQIVNDFQKGDIAEGYSVSREKKESFPLTVTSAQKNPTAFYLCASSIFRVGAGGAYNEQFFGPGTRLTVL.

The chain combines TRBV25-1 with TRBJ2-3; no definite D call. The CDR3 has 15 residues. The germline V gene encodes CDR1 MGHDK and CDR2 SYGVNS. The germline V and J ends were trimmed by 3 bases and 2 bases, with 12 bases remaining between them. The CDR3 DNA reads as TGTGCCAGCAGTGAGGGTGGGTCCATCACAGATACGCAGTATTTT. It yields the protein CASSEGGSITDTQYF.

This clonotype has only a few counts. The J gene is TRBJ2-1, the V gene TRBV28; 8 bases align to TRBD1. Per germline, CDR1 MDHEN and CDR2 SYDVKM. V shed 5 bases, J shed 7 bases, and the junction held 10 bases outside the gene matches. The CDR3 is made up of 15 amino acids. CDR3: CASSIPTGAKNEQFF. DNA of the CDR3: TGTGCCAGCAGTATCCCGACAGGGGCGAAGAATGAGCAGTTCTTC.

The chain couples TRBV7-2 to TRBJ1-1; weak D call: TRBD1 (5 bases). V gave up 4 bases and J gave up 1 base, with 13 bases separating them. This CDR3 is 15 amino acids long. The V gene's germline CDR1 is SGHTA and CDR2 FQGNSA. CDR3 protein: CASSSTYRTNTEAFF. In DNA form, the CDR3 reads TGTGCCAGCAGCTCTACTTACAGGACGAACACTGAAGCTTTCTTT.

This clonotype has ten or more counts. The V call is TRBV12-3 or TRBV12-4, the J call TRBJ1-1; TRBD1 is a possible D gene (5 bases). This CDR3 contains 14 residues. Trimming left V 3 bases short and J 0 bases short, with 8 bases between. The CDR3 DNA follows: TGTGCCAGCAGTTTTGCAGGGATGAACACTGAAGCTTTCTTT. This translates into CASSFAGMNTEAFF.

This chain connects TRBV15 to TRBJ1-6; D might be TRBD1 (6 bases). The CDR3 totals 17 residues. V lost 3 bases and J lost 7, with 19 bases in between. CDR1 and CDR2 (germline): LNHNV, YYDKDF (reference sequence). In nucleotides, the CDR3 is TGTGCCACCAGCAGTTTGGCTACCAGGGGCCGGAATTCACCCCTCCACTTT. Translating it yields CATSSLATRGRNSPLHF.

This clonotype was counted ten times or more. The chain has TRBV7-8 and TRBJ2-7; D is possibly TRBD2 (6 bases). This CDR3 is 13 amino acids long. V was cut by 5 bases and J by 2 bases, with 10 bases left in between. The germline CDR1 and CDR2 sequences are SGHVS and FQNEAQ. DNA for the CDR3: TGTGCCAGCAGCGGAGGGACGGCCTACGAGCAGTACGTC. This gives the protein CASSGGTAYEQYV.

In this sample, this clonotype turned up a few times. The chain combines TRBV6-2 or TRBV6-3 with TRBJ2-3, with 9 bases identical to TRBD1. CDR3 length: 17 amino acids. Germline CDR1 MNHEY, CDR2 SVGEGT. With V trimmed by 5 bases and J by 4 bases, 13 bases remained unmatched. CDR3 protein: CASSTPDRGVLADTQYF. The CDR3 region has the DNA TGTGCCAGCAGTACCCCGGACAGGGGAGTTTTAGCAGATACGCAGTATTTT.

The rearrangement joins TRBV20-1 to TRBJ1-1; no firm D call. The CDR3 has 14 amino acids. The V gene lost 2 bases and the J gene lost 4 bases, with 14 bases spanning the gap. Germline V lookup: CDR1 DFQATT, CDR2 SNEGSKA (reference sequence). CDR3 sequence: CSARIGRKATEAFF. DNA for the CDR3: TGCAGTGCTAGAATAGGCAGGAAGGCCACTGAAGCTTTCTTT.

This chain uses TRBV9 with TRBJ1-5; possible D gene TRBD1, 6 bases. The CDR3 contains 15 residues. Germline CDR1 SGDLS, CDR2 YYNGEE. V gave up 0 bases and J gave up 4 bases, with 11 bases separating them. CDR3 DNA sequence: TGTGCCAGCAGCGTAGGTCTGGGGGCAAATCAGCCCCAGCATTTT. This gives the protein CASSVGLGANQPQHF.

As for this clonotype: With a much larger clone just one base away, this may be a read error. The chain uses TRBV7-4 and TRBJ2-1; 9 positions match TRBD1. Germline CDR1 SGHVT, CDR2 SQSDAQ. Trimming took 4 bases from V and 6 from J; bases not matched to a gene: 10. The CDR3 contains 16 residues. CDR3 sequence reads: CASSSPGQGRTNEQFF. CDR3 nucleotide sequence: TGTGCCAGCAGCTCTCCGGGACAGGGAAGGACCAATGAGCAGTTCTTC.

This chain joins TRBV27 and TRBJ1-4; TRBD1 might be the D (5 bases). CDR1 is MNHEY and CDR2 is SMNVEV in the germline V gene (reference sequence). Trimming pared 5 bases from V and 0 bases from J, leaving 13 bases between. This CDR3 region has 16 residues. CDR3 amino acids: CASSPGTPATNEKLFF. The CDR3, as DNA: TGTGCCAGCAGTCCCGGGACGCCTGCAACTAATGAAAAACTGTTTTTT.

The V gene is TRBV12-3 or TRBV12-4, the J gene TRBJ1-1, with unresolved D. The V and J ends lost 2 bases and 3 bases respectively, with 10 bases between them. The CDR3 runs to 14 residues. CDR3 in amino acids: CASSLNGLHTEAFF. The CDR3 DNA reads TGTGCCAGCAGTTTAAACGGACTACACACTGAAGCTTTCTTT.

The rearrangement uses TRBV5-4 and TRBJ1-5; the D is unclear. Germline V lookup: CDR1 SGHNT, CDR2 YYREEE (reference sequence). Trimming stripped 3 bases from V and 5 bases from J, with 6 bases between. The CDR3 contains 12 residues. The CDR3 region has the DNA TGTGCCAGCAGCTACGGGGATCAGCCCCAGCATTTT. Translating it yields CASSYGDQPQHF.

The rearrangement joins TRBV7-8 to TRBJ1-5; 9 bases map to TRBD1. With V trimmed by 4 bases and J by 9 bases, 13 bases remained unmatched. The CDR3 is made up of 16 amino acids. CDR1 is SGHVS, CDR2 FQNEAQ, per germline. The DNA of the CDR3 is TGTGCCAGCAGCTCGCCGGGACAGGGATTAGAGGGGCCCCAGCATTTT. This codes for CASSSPGQGLEGPQHF.

This clonotype has more than one count but fewer than ten. V is TRBV5-1 and J is TRBJ1-1; TRBD1 matches at 9 bases. CDR3 length: 15 residues. V was clipped by 4 bases and J by 5 bases; unmatched bases: 9. In germline, CDR1 is SGHRS, CDR2 YFSETQ. The CDR3 sequence: CASSPQTGGETEAFF. The CDR3 bases are TGCGCCAGCAGCCCCCAGACAGGGGGGGAGACTGAAGCTTTCTTT.

This clonotype was observed once. The chain joins TRBV29-1 to TRBJ2-3, with 7 bases fitting TRBD2. The J segment lost 7 bases and the V segment lost 5 bases, leaving 0 bases of the junction unmatched. The CDR3 runs 10 residues. Germline V gives CDR1 SQVTM, CDR2 ANQGSEA. CDR3 bases: TGCAGCGTTAGCGGGAATACGCAGTATTTT. Translation: CSVSGNTQYF.

This clonotype was observed a handful of times. The rearrangement joins TRBV12-3 or TRBV12-4 to TRBJ1-5; possible D gene TRBD1, 6 bases. This CDR3 has 16 residues. Trimming removed 10 bases at V and 4 bases at J, with 23 bases between. The CDR3 reads CANRALGGSRNQPQHF. CDR3 nucleotide sequence: TGTGCCAACAGGGCACTGGGCGGGTCTAGAAATCAGCCCCAGCATTTT.